One and the same sample provided the 6 T cell receptor beta chains below, sequenced in a study of T-cell memory formation after mild COVID-19. Each CDR3 protein is one row after TCRdb ran MiXCR on the 5' RACE reads. This table has 200,000 to 250,000 distinct CDR3 sequences, just over 15% appearing once. Sequencing was done on a sample of PBMCs or a T cell subset sorted from them (not recorded which). The receptors derive from an adult woman who had mild COVID-19 (a few samples of this study predate the infection). Cell type and time point are not known.

Only a few counts were recorded for this clonotype. The chain joins TRBV19 to TRBJ2-3; 9 nucleotides match TRBD1. Trimming took 4 bases from V and 0 from J; bases not matched to a gene: 11. Germline V gene lookup returns CDR1 LNHDA and CDR2 SQIVND (reference sequence). There are 18 residues in the CDR3. CDR3 sequence: CASSTRRKQGASTDTQYF. In nucleotides, the CDR3 is TGTGCCAGTAGTACAAGGCGAAAACAGGGGGCTAGCACAGATACGCAGTATTTT.

The chain has TRBV5-4 and TRBJ2-7, with TRBD2 as a possible D gene (6 bases). Deletions cut 0 bases from V and 7 bases from J, with 17 bases between. From germline, CDR1 is SGHNT and CDR2 YYREEE (reference sequence). There are 15 residues in the CDR3. The CDR3 coding sequence is TGTGCCAGCAGCTTGGGCGGGACTCAGTGGGAGGAGCAGTACTTC. It codes for CASSLGGTQWEEQYF.

This clonotype was picked up a small number of times. This rearrangement joins TRBV18 to TRBJ2-3; 10 bases agree with TRBD1. The CDR3 consists of 17 residues. The germline CDR1 and CDR2 sequences are KGHSH and LQKENI. Unmatched junction bases numbered 9, after V lost 2 bases and J lost 4 bases. The CDR3, as DNA: TGTGCCAGCTCACCAAGTCAAGGGACAGGGGTCCCAGATACGCAGTATTTT. Its protein product is CASSPSQGTGVPDTQYF. Full variable domain (remainder filled in from reference TRBV18 and TRBJ2-3): NAGVMQNPRHLVRRRGQEARLRCSPMKGHSHVYWYRQLPEEGLKFMVYLQKENIIDESGMPKERFSAEFPKEGPSILRIQQVVRGDSAAYFCASSPSQGTGVPDTQYFGPGTRLTVL.

The rearrangement joins TRBV12-3 or TRBV12-4 to TRBJ2-7, with 9 positions matching TRBD1. Losses at the gene ends were 6 bases for V and 4 bases for J; bases not matched to a gene: 10. There are 15 residues in the CDR3. The CDR3 reads CASSPGTGNRYEQYF. CDR3 bases: TGTGCCAGCAGCCCCGGGACAGGGAATCGTTACGAGCAGTACTTC.

The chain carries TRBV9 and TRBJ2-3, with no clear D. This CDR3 has 12 residues. The ends were cut back, 2 bases at V and 3 bases at J, with 4 bases in the middle. From germline, CDR1 is SGDLS and CDR2 YYNGEE. The CDR3 loop reads CASSVGTDTQYF. Written as DNA, the CDR3 is TGTGCCAGCAGCGTTGGGACAGATACGCAGTATTTT.

The genes are TRBV7-3 and TRBJ2-1; 8 bases are shared with TRBD2. The CDR3 totals 19 residues. Trimming cost V 1 base and J 4 bases; bases outside gene matches: 15. Germline assignment: CDR1 SGHTA and CDR2 FQGTGA. The CDR3 region has the DNA TGTGCCAGCAGCTTAATCCCCACTGCGGGAGCGGGAGAGTACAATGAGCAGTTCTTC. It is translated as CASSLIPTAGAGEYNEQFF.